This T cell receptor beta chain appears in the sequencing data of a study of OX40 agonist ivuxolimab in advanced cancers. Study information: Enrolled patients in dose escalation had cancers that were hepatocellular carcinoma, melanoma, renal cell or head and neck cancer.

Germline V CDR1 and CDR2: MDHEN, SYDVKM. V shed 6 bases and J shed 0 bases, with 12 bases lying between them. The CDR3 sequence is 15 residues long. Regarding this clone: Its matching antigen is unknown.

Points from the study as a whole: Among the least clonally expanded were partial responders at 0.1-3.0 mg/kg. The study found that CD8+ T cells averaged more expanded clones than CD4+.

If patients had autoimmune disease history or systemic immunosuppression, they were excluded. Sequencing used immunoSEQ multiplex PCR; TCRdb keeps in-frame clones, though not all of them. Among 72,000 or so clones listed, under 85% were seen once. This sequence originates from an adult with an advanced solid tumor such as melanoma, head and neck, liver or kidney cancer. The chain couples TRBV28 to TRBJ1-5; TRBD1 is a possible D gene (5 bases). Sequenced here: CD4+ or CD8+ T cells sorted from blood, sampled in a trial of the OX40 agonist ivuxolimab. CDR3 nucleotides: TGTGCCAGCAGCCCGGACACTAATAGCAATCAGCCCCAGCATTTT. Translating it yields CASSPDTNSNQPQHF.